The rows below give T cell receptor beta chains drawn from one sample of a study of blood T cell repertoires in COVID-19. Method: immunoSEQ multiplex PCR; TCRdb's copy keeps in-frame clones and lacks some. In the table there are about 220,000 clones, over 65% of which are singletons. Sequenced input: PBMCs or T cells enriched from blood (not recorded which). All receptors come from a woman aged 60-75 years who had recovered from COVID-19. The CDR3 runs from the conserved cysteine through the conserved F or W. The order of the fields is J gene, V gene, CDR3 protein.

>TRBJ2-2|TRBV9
CASSVATSENTGELFF
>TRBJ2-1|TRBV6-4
CASTYRVSSYNEQFF
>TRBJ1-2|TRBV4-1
CASSSPDRGLYGYTF
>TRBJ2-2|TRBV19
CASTGTANTGELFF
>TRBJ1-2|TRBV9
CASSPPLGLTNYGYTF
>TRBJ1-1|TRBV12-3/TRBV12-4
CASSLQVGSEAFF
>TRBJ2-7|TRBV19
CASSTRQGLEQYF
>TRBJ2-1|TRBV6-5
CASIRQGISYNEQFF
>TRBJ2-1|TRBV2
CASSEGDSNEQFF
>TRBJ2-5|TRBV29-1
CSVDTLRGATGETQYF
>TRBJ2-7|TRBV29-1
CSVDSARGGAYEQYF
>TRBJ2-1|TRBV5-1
CASSLAAGSNYNEQFF
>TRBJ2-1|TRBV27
CASSLWSQASGKNEQFF
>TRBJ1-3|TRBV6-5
CASSQTGVGNTIYF
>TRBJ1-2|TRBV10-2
CASSDVQGRGNYGYTF
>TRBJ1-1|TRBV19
CASSTRPPGQGKNTEAFF
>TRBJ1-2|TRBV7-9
CASSSTGVGYTF
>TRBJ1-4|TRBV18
CASSPGGVIEKLFF
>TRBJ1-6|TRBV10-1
CASSESAVSPLHF
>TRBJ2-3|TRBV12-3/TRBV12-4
CASSSGVDTQYF
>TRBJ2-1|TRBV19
CASSIITGVLDNEQFF
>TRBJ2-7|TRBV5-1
CASSLAGTSGYEQYF
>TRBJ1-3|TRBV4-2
CASSQDRSSGNTIYF
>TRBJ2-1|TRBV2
CASVVSATSGYNEQFF
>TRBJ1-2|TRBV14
CASSQAGNYGYTF
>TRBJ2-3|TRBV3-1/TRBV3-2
CASSQRGSDTQYF
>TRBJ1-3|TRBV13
CASSRLEGHSGNTIYF
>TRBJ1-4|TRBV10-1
CASPSAWTCNEKLFF
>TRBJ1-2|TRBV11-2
CASSSPKDRGEGYTF
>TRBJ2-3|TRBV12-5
CASGLGLVSEADTQYF
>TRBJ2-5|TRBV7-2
CASSLPGTSGRRETQYF
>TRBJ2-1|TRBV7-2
CASSTSGGGHNEQFF
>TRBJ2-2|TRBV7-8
CASRPGAGELFF
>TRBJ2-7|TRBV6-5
CASSLGGTGSYEQYF
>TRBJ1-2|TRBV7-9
CASSPGRGDGYTF
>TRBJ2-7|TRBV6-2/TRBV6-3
CASSYGGRTYEQYF
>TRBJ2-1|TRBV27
CASKGTSDYNEQFF
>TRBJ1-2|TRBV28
CASSLPGTGVYYGYTF
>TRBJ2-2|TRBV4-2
CASSQEGGDTGELFF
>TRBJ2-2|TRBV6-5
CASSYPAGGTGELFF
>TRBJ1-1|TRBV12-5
CASGLVRTVVDTEAFF
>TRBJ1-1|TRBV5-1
CASSLFQGAYNTEAFF
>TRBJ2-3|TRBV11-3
CASSPLRRKDTYSPDTQYF
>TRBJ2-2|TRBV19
CASSTTGNTGELFF
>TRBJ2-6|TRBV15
CATSRDPGLVANVLTF
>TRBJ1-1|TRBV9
CASSTGQGASTEAFF
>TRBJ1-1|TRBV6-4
CASRGQGRNTEAFF
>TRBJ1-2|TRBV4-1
CASSQDGYGYTF
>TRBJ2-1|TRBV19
CASSAGTGGYNEQFF
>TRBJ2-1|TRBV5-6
CASSRRLQGDSYNEQFF
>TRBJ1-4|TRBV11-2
CATRQGNEKLFF
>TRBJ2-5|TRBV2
CASTPGLAYSETQYF
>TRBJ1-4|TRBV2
CASSLTQGANEKLFF
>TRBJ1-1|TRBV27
CASRALAGREAFF
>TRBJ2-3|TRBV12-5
CASGLALIGGGRDTQYF
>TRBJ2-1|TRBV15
CATSRGTSGGYNEQFF
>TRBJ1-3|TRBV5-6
CASSLTGGAGNTIYF
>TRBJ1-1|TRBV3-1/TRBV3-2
CASSYLNTEAFF
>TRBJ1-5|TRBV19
CASSSDRDFQPQHF